The 5 T cell receptor beta chains below all came from one sample that was sequenced in a study of shared clonotypes between healthy human individuals. Method: immunoSEQ multiplex PCR; TCRdb's copy keeps in-frame clones and lacks some. The sample lists millions of clones, about 95% seen once, with more than 0.95% in the top ten. The naive CD8 population came from CD45RO-negative cells selected for CCR7, without terminally differentiated effector memory CD45RA+ cells. The specimen was naive CD8+ T cells sorted from blood. Receptors were obtained from a man aged 18-30 years in good health.

This chain links TRBV27 with TRBJ1-4; no definite D call. V lost 4 bases and J 9 bases, leaving 12 bases between the germline ends. CDR3 length: 13 residues. CDR1 is MNHEY and CDR2 is SMNVEV in the germline V gene (reference sequence). The CDR3 spells CASSSPQSQKLFF. In DNA form, the CDR3 reads TGTGCCAGCAGTTCGCCCCAGAGTCAAAAACTGTTTTTT.

This clone was seen just once. This same CDR3 is encoded by further DNA sequences in the sample. CDR3 protein: CASSLRTTYEQYF. The CDR3 DNA is TGTGCCAGCAGCTTACGTACAACCTACGAGCAGTACTTC. V gene TRBV7-9 combines with J gene TRBJ2-7; D unresolved. V shed 2 bases and J shed 2 bases, with 7 bases lying between them. Per the germline V gene, CDR1 is SEHNR and CDR2 is FQNEAQ (reference sequence). The CDR3 consists of 13 residues.

The chain has TRBV10-1 and TRBJ2-3; D unclear. The CDR3 consists of 15 residues. The germline V gene has CDR1 WNHNN and CDR2 SYGVQD (reference sequence). V gave up 3 bases and J gave up 2 bases, with 12 bases separating them. The CDR3 region has the DNA TGCGCCAGCAGTGATAACGTCGGAATCACAGATACGCAGTATTTT. Amino acids: CASSDNVGITDTQYF.

Comment on this clone: Other DNA sequences of this sample code for an identical CDR3. The CDR3 DNA follows: TGTGCCAGCAGCTTGAGCGCGGGGACTGAAGCTTTCTTT. As protein: CASSLSAGTEAFF. V gene TRBV11-2 combines with J gene TRBJ1-1; D is unresolved. The CDR3 has 13 residues. Trimming cost V 3 bases and J 5 bases, with 10 bases left between them. The germline V gene encodes CDR1 SGHAT and CDR2 FQNNGV.

The genes are TRBV27 and TRBJ2-2, with D unresolved. The CDR3 extends over 13 amino acids. V lost 6 bases, J lost 6 bases, and 11 bases lay in between. Germline loops: CDR1 MNHEY, CDR2 SMNVEV (reference sequence). CDR3 coding DNA: TGTGCCAGCAGACCCTTGGGTGCCGGGGAGCTGTTTTTT. It codes for CASRPLGAGELFF.